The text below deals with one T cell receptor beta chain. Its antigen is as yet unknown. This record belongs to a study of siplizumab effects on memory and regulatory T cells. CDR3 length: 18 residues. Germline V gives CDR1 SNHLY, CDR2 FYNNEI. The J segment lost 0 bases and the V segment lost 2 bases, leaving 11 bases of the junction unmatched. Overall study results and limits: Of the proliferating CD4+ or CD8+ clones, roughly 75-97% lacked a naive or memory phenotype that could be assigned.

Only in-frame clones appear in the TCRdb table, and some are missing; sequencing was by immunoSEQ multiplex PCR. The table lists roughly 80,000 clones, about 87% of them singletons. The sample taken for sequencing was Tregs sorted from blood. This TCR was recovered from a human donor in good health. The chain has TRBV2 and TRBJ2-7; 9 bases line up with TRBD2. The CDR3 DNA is TGTGCCAGCAGTGAATTTTGGAGCGGGGGGTCTAGCTCCTACGAGCAGTACTTC. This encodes CASSEFWSGGSSSYEQYF. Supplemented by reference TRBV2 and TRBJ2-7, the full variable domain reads EPEVTQTPSHQVTQMGQEVILRCVPISNHLYFYWYRQILGQKVEFLVSFYNNEISEKSEIFDDQFSVERPDGSNFTLKIRSTKLEDSAMYFCASSEFWSGGSSSYEQYFGPGTRLTVT.